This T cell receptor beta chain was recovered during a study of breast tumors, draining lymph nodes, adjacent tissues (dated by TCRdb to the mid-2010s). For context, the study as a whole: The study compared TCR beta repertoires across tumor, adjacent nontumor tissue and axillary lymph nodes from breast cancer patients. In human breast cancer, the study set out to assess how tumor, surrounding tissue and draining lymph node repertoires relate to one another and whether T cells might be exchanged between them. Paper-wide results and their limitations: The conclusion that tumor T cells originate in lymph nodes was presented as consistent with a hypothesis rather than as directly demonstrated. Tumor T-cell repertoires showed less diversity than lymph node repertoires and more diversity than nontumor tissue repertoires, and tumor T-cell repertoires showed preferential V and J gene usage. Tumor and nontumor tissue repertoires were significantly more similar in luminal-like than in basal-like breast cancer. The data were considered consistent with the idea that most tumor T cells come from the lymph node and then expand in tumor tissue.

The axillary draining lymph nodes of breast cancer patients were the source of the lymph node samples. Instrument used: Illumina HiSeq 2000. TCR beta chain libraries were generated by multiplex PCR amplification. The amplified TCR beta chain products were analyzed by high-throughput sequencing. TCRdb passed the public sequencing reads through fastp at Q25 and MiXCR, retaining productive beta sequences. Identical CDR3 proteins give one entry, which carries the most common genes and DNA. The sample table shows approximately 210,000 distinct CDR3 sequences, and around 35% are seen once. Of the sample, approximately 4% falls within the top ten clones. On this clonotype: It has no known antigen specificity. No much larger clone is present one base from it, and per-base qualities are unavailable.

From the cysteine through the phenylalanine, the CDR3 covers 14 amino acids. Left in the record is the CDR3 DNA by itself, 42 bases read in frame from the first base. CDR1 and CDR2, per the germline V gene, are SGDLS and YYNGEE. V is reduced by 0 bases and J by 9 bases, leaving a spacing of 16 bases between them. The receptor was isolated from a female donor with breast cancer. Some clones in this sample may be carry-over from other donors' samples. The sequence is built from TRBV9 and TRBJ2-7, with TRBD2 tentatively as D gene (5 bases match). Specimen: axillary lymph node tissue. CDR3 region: CASSVATPVSGQYF. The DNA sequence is TGTGCCAGCAGCGTAGCTACACCGGTGAGCGGGCAGTACTTC.